A single T cell receptor (beta chain) is shown here with its context. This entry is derived from a study of blood T cell repertoires in COVID-19. Study details: Acute and convalescent COVID-19 specimens originated in the United States, Italy and Spain. PBMCs, B-cell-depleted T cells, or T cells provided the cDNA or gDNA that made up the material.

The length of the CDR3 is 16 residues. The V and J ends lost 5 bases and 1 base respectively, with 17 bases between them. The germline CDR1 and CDR2 sequences are SEHNR and FQNEAQ (reference sequence). Original handling: Quantification of nucleated cells was approximated via reference gene primer amplification. Data came from immunoSEQ multiplex PCR; TCRdb stores just in-frame clones and leaves some out. The V and J calls and the clone size are those of that table, but D and trimming were determined from the DNA. The table shows a few hundred thousand clones, with 70% to 90% occurring only once. V and J are TRBV7-9 and TRBJ1-1; D is ambiguous. Sequenced sample: peripheral blood. The source of this sequence is a woman in her thirties or forties who had recovered from COVID-19. For the CDR3, the DNA is TGTGCCAGCAGCAGCCCCCTCTTGGAGGGGAACACTGAAGCTTTCTTT. It specifies CASSSPLLEGNTEAFF.